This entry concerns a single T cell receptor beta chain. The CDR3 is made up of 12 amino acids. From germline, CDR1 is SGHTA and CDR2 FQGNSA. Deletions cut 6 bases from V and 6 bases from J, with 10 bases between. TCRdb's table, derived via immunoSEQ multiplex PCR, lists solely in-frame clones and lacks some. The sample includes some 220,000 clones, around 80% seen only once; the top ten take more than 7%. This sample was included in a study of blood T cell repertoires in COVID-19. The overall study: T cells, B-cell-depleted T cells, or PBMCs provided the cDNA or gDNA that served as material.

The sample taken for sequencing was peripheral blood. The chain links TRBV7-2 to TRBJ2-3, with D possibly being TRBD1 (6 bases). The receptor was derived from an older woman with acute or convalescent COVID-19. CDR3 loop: CASRSTGDTQYF. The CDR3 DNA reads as TGTGCCAGCAGGTCGACAGGTGATACGCAGTATTTT.